The source of this T cell receptor (beta chain) is a study of Graves' ophthalmopathy and Graves' hyperthyroidism. This clonotype was picked up many times. The CDR3 is made up of 14 amino acids. The germline CDR1 and CDR2 sequences are MGHRA and YSYEKL. The V end was cut by 0 bases, the J end by 7 bases, with 10 bases between. TCR beta CDR3 amplification used RNA transcripts. RT-PCR with HTBI primers came first, then second-round multiplex PCR. TCRdb reprocessed the multiplex PCR reads via MiXCR and lists one record per CDR3 protein. The table records roughly 400,000 distinct CDR3 sequences, 17% of them present only once.

The sequenced material came from peripheral blood. This TCR derives from an adult woman with stable Graves' hyperthyroidism. This chain connects TRBV4-1 to TRBJ2-4; no clear D. The CDR3 DNA is TGCGCCAGCAGCCAAGAGGATGGGTGGAACATTCAGTACTTC. Translated: CASSQEDGWNIQYF.